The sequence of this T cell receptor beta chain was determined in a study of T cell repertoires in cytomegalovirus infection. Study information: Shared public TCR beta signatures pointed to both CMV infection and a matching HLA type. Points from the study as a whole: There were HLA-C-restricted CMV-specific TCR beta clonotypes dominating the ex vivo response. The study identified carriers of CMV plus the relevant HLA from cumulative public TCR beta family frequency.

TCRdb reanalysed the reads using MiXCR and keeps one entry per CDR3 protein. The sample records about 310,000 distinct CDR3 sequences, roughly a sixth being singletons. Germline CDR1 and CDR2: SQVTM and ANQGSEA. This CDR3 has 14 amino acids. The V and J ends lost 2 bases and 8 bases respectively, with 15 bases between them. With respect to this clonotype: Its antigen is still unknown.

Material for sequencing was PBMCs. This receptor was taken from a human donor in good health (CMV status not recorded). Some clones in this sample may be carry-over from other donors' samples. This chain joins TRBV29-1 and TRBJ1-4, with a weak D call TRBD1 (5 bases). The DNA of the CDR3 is TGCAGCGTTGAATCTTTGTCCGGGGGGGAAAAACTGTTTTTT. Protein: CSVESLSGGEKLFF.